This T cell receptor (beta chain) is drawn from a study of CD8+CD57+ T cells in acquired aplastic anemia. Study conclusions and caveats: The CD8+ Simpson's diversity of patients and controls was not significantly different.

The germline V gene encodes CDR1 SQVTM and CDR2 ANQGSEA. The CDR3 runs 14 residues. Trimming removed 7 bases from V and 5 bases from J; junction bases left unmatched: 5. Sequenced patients had shown CD8+CD57+ cell expansion by flow cytometry. The enrolled patients all had severe acquired aplastic anemia. Using genomic DNA as the template, TCR beta VDJ and CDR3 profiling was carried out. TCRdb reprocessed the reads with MiXCR, giving one entry per CDR3 protein. The sample lists about 180,000 distinct CDR3 sequences, 48% seen once, with under 15% in the top ten. This clonotype was seen just once. What it binds is not known.

The V and J genes are TRBV29-1 and TRBJ2-3, with 14 positions matching TRBD2. The sample was sorted CD4+, CD8+, or CD8+CD57+ T cells (not recorded which) from PBMCs. The source of this sequence is a human donor with aplastic anemia. CDR3 sequence reads: CSGGLAGVVDTQYF. In DNA form, the CDR3 reads TGCAGCGGGGGACTAGCGGGAGTAGTAGATACGCAGTATTTT.